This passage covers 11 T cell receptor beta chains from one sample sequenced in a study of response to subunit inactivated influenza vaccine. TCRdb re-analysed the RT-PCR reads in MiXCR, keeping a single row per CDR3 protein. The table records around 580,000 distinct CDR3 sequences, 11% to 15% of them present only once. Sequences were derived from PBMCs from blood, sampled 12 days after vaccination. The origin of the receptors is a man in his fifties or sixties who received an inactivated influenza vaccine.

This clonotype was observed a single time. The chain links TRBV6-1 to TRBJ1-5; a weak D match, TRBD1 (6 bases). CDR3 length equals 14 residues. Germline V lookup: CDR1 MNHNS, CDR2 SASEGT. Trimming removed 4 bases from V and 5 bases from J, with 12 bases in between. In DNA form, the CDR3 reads TGTGCCAGCAGTGTCACAGGGACCGATCAGCCCCAGCATTTT. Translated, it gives CASSVTGTDQPQHF.

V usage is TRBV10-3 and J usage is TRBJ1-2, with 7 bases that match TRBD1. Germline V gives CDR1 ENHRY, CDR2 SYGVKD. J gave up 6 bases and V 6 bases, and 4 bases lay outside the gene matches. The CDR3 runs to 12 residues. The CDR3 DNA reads TGTGCCATCAGCTTACAGGGGAATGGCTACACCTTC. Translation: CAISLQGNGYTF.

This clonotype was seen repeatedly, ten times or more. The CDR3 sequence is CASTVTGSWDEQYF. CDR3 DNA: TGTGCCAGCACCGTAACAGGGAGCTGGGACGAGCAGTACTTC. This sequence joins TRBV12-3 or TRBV12-4 and TRBJ2-7; a possible D gene is TRBD1 (6 bases). Trimming removed 7 bases from V and 5 bases from J, with 18 bases in between. The CDR3 covers 14 residues.

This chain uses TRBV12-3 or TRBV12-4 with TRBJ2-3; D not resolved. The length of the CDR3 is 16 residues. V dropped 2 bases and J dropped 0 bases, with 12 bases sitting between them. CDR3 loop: CASSLRAVTSTDTQYF. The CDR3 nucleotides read TGTGCCAGCAGTTTACGGGCGGTAACTAGCACAGATACGCAGTATTTT.

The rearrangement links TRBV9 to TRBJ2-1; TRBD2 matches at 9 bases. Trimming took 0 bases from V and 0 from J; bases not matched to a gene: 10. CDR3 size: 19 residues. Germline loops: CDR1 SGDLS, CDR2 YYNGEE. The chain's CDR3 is CASSVANSGSFGSYNEQFF. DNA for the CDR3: TGTGCCAGCAGCGTAGCTAATAGCGGGAGTTTCGGCTCCTACAATGAGCAGTTCTTC.

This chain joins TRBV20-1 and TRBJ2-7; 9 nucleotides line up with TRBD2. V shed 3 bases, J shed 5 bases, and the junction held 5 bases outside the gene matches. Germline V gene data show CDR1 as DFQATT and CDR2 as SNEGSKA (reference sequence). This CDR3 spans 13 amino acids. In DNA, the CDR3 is TGCAGTGCTAGTGTAGCGGGAGACCACGAGCAGTACTTC. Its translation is CSASVAGDHEQYF.

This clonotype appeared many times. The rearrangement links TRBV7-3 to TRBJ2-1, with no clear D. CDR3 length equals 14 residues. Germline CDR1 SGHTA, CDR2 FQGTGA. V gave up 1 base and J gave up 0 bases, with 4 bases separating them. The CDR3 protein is CASSLRYSYNEQFF. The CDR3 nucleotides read TGTGCCAGCAGCTTAAGGTACTCCTACAATGAGCAGTTCTTC.

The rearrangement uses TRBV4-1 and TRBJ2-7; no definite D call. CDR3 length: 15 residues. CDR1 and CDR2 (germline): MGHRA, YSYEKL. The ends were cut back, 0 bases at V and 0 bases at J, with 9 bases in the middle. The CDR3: CASSQDQVRSYEQYF. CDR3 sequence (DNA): TGCGCCAGCAGCCAAGATCAAGTACGCTCCTACGAGCAGTACTTC.

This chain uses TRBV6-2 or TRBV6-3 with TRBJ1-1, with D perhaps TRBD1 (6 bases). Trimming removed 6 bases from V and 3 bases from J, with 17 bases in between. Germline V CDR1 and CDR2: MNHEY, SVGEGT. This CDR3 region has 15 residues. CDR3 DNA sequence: TGTGCCAGCAGAAGCTTCAGGGGTGGCGACACTGAAGCTTTCTTT. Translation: CASRSFRGGDTEAFF.

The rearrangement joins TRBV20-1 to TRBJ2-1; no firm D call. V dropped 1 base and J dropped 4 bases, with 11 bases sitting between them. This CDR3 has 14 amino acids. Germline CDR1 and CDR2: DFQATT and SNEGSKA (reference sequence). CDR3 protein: CSARAARYYNEQFF. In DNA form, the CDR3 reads TGCAGTGCTAGAGCTGCCCGTTATTACAATGAGCAGTTCTTC.

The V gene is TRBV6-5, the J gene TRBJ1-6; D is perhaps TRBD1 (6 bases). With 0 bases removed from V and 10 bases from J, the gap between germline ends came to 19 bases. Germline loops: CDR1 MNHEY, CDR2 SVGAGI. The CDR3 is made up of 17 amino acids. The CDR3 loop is CASSYSMAQGDSSPLHF. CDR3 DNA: TGTGCCAGCAGTTACTCGATGGCACAGGGTGATAGCTCACCCCTCCACTTT.